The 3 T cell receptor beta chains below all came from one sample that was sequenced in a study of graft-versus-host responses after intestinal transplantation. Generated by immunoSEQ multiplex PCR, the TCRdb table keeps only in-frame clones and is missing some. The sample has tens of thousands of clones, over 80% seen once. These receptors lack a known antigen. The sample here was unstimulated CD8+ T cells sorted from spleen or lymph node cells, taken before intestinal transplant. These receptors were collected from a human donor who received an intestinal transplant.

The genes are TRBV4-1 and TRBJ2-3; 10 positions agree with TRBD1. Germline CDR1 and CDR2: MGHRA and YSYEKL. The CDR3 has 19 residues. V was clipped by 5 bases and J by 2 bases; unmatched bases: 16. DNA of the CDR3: TGCGCCAGCAGCGAAGTACCGGGACAGGGGCCCTACTTCACAGATACGCAGTATTTT. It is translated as CASSEVPGQGPYFTDTQYF.

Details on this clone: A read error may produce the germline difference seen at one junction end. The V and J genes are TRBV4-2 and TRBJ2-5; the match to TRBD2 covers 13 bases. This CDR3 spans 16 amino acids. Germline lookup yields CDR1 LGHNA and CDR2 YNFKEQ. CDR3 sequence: CASSQTSGRWQETRYF. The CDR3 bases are TGTGCCAGCAGCCAGACTAGCGGGAGGTGGCAAGAGACCCGGTACTTC.

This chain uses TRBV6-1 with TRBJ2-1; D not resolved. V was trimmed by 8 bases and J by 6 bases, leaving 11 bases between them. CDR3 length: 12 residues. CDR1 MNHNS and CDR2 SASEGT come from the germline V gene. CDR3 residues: CASHLNLNEQFF. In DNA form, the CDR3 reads TGTGCCAGCCACCTCAACCTCAATGAGCAGTTCTTC.